The 24 T cell receptor beta chains in this list originate from one sample, sequenced in a study of T cell responses to AZD1222 COVID-19 vaccine. Clones were read by immunoSEQ multiplex PCR, and TCRdb kept only the in-frame ones, dropping some. The sample records 65,000 to 80,000 clones, around nine tenths being singletons. The starting material was peripheral blood, obtained on day 0 of AZD1222 vaccination. The receptors shown here come from an adult in good health.

This chain connects TRBV11-3 to TRBJ1-2, with 8 bases lining up with TRBD1. The germline gives CDR1 SGHNT, CDR2 YENEEA. The CDR3 sequence is 13 residues long. V dropped 4 bases and J dropped 7; count of bases not matched to a gene: 5. The DNA of the CDR3 is TGTGCCAGCAGCTCTCAGGGGGCGGGTGGCTACACCTTC. Its translation: CASSSQGAGGYTF.

J is TRBJ2-2 and V is TRBV14; D gene ambiguous. V lost 5 bases and J lost 7, with 17 bases in between. The CDR3 is 15 amino acids. Germline CDR1 and CDR2: SGHDN and FVKESK. CDR3 DNA: TGTGCCAGCAGCTACTGGGCCGGGTTTCGCGGGGAGCTGTTTTTT. It specifies CASSYWAGFRGELFF. Combining the CDR3 with reference TRBV14 and TRBJ2-2 gives the whole variable domain EAGVTQFPSHSVIEKGQTVTLRCDPISGHDNLYWYRRVMGKEIKFLLHFVKESKQDESGMPNNRFLAERTGGTYSTLKVQPAELEDSGVYFCASSYWAGFRGELFFGEGSRLTVL.

This clone has just one count. This rearrangement joins TRBV27 to TRBJ2-1; no firm D call. The germline V gene has CDR1 MNHEY and CDR2 SMNVEV (reference sequence). The V and J ends lost 3 bases and 0 bases respectively, with 33 bases between them. The CDR3 covers 23 residues. DNA of the CDR3: TGTGCCAGCAGTTTTCTCAGCGCCTGGGGTGGCGGTCAAGGGCAGAGCTCCTACAATGAGCAGTTCTTC. Translating gives CASSFLSAWGGGQGQSSYNEQFF.

This CDR3 is CSARTGGSNQPQHF. CDR3 bases: TGCAGCGCCAGGACAGGGGGGAGCAATCAGCCCCAGCATTTT. The rearrangement joins TRBV29-1 to TRBJ1-5; 10 bases map to TRBD1. Trimming cost V 7 bases and J 1 base; bases outside gene matches: 4. Looked up from germline, CDR1 is SQVTM and CDR2 is ANQGSEA. The CDR3 sequence is 14 residues long.

CDR3 loop: CAGQVSDTQYF. The CDR3 DNA follows: TGTGCCGGACAGGTTTCAGATACGCAGTATTTT. The chain couples TRBV30 to TRBJ2-3; 7 nucleotides line up with TRBD1. The germline V gene encodes CDR1 GTSNPN and CDR2 SVGIG (reference sequence). The trim removed 8 bases at V and 4 bases at J, leaving 3 bases unmatched. This CDR3 is 11 amino acids long.

V and J are TRBV28 and TRBJ2-3, with D perhaps matching TRBD1 (6 bases). This CDR3 region has 13 residues. Germline CDR1 MDHEN, CDR2 SYDVKM. V gave up 2 bases and J gave up 5 bases, with 8 bases separating them. The CDR3 loop reads CASSLGGQDTQYF. The CDR3 nucleotides read TGTGCCAGCAGTTTAGGGGGCCAAGATACGCAGTATTTT.

V gene TRBV10-3 combines with J gene TRBJ2-7; D gene unclear. Germline assignment: CDR1 ENHRY and CDR2 SYGVKD. CDR3 length: 11 residues. The V end lost 2 bases, the J end lost 4 bases, and 3 bases lay between the germline ends. This chain's CDR3 is CAISEQYEQYF. The CDR3 DNA is TGTGCCATCAGTGAGCAGTACGAGCAGTACTTC.

The rearrangement uses TRBV6-2 or TRBV6-3 and TRBJ1-1; 7 bases align to TRBD1. CDR3 length: 15 amino acids. With 5 bases clipped from V and 2 bases from J, the junction kept 8 bases outside the gene matches. The germline gives CDR1 MNHEY, CDR2 SVGEGT. The CDR3 DNA follows: TGTGCCAGCAGTCCCCACGACAGGGACAACACTGAAGCTTTCTTT. Protein product: CASSPHDRDNTEAFF.

V usage is TRBV5-6 and J usage is TRBJ1-5; 7 positions match TRBD1. This CDR3 comprises 18 residues. Germline CDR1 SGHDT, CDR2 YYEEEE. V gave up 0 bases and J gave up 0 bases; unmatched junction bases: 9. CDR3 residues: CASSLGGGGTDSNQPQHF. DNA for the CDR3: TGTGCCAGCAGCTTGGGTGGAGGGGGCACCGATAGCAATCAGCCCCAGCATTTT.

The chain joins TRBV30 to TRBJ1-1, with 8 bases fitting TRBD1. The CDR3 sequence is 12 residues long. V shed 4 bases, J shed 4 bases, and the junction held 2 bases outside the gene matches. From germline, CDR1 is GTSNPN and CDR2 SVGIG (reference sequence). CDR3 region: CAWNTGGTEAFF. The CDR3 region has the DNA TGTGCCTGGAATACAGGGGGCACTGAAGCTTTCTTT.

This clone was seen just once. The chain links TRBV10-2 to TRBJ1-2; 10 bases agree with TRBD1. The V segment lost 0 bases and the J segment 6 bases; nucleotides outside the gene matches: 1. The CDR3 is 14 amino acids. Looked up from germline, CDR1 is WSHSY and CDR2 is SAAADI. The CDR3 loop reads CASSESGTGDGYTF. In DNA, the CDR3 is TGCGCCAGCAGTGAGTCGGGGACAGGGGATGGCTACACCTTC.

This sequence joins TRBV10-3 and TRBJ2-5; D is ambiguous. Germline assignment: CDR1 ENHRY and CDR2 SYGVKD. The length of the CDR3 is 13 residues. V shed 2 bases and J shed 8 bases, with 12 bases lying between them. CDR3 nucleotides: TGTGCCATCAGTGAGGGATCCAGTTTCACCCAGTACTTC. Translated: CAISEGSSFTQYF.

V usage is TRBV9 and J usage is TRBJ1-6; a possible D gene is TRBD1 (6 bases). Trimming stripped 2 bases from V and 7 bases from J, with 13 bases between. In germline, CDR1 is SGDLS, CDR2 YYNGEE. The CDR3 loop spans 15 amino acids. The CDR3 coding sequence is TGTGCCAGCAGCGTGAGGGACACCGACAATTCACCCCTCCACTTT. Translating gives CASSVRDTDNSPLHF.

The genes are TRBV18 and TRBJ1-2, with 8 bases that match TRBD1. Trimming at V came to 0 bases and at J to 12 bases, leaving 3 bases not matched to a gene. CDR3 size: 12 residues. The germline V gene encodes CDR1 KGHSH and CDR2 LQKENI. The CDR3 region has the DNA TGTGCCAGCTCACCACCCCAGGGGGCTCACACCTTC. This gives the protein CASSPPQGAHTF.

This chain links TRBV19 with TRBJ1-1; the D is unclear. V lost 5 bases and J 1 base, leaving 5 bases between the germline ends. The CDR3 sequence is 12 residues long. CDR1 and CDR2 from the germline V gene are LNHDA and SQIVND (reference sequence). CDR3 DNA: TGTGCCAGTAGTTACCAGAACACTGAAGCTTTCTTT. It specifies CASSYQNTEAFF.

The chain uses TRBV12-5 and TRBJ1-3, with no clear D. V gave up 3 bases and J gave up 7 bases, with 13 bases separating them. CDR3 size: 14 residues. CDR1 is LGHNT and CDR2 is FRNRAP in the germline V gene. CDR3 region: CASGFAGPRNTIYF. The CDR3 DNA reads as TGTGCTAGTGGTTTCGCCGGACCTAGGAACACCATATATTTT.

This clone has only a few counts. The chain links TRBV5-1 to TRBJ2-7, with D uncertain. Per germline, CDR1 SGHRS and CDR2 YFSETQ. There are 15 residues in the CDR3. The V and J ends lost 0 bases and 2 bases respectively, with 12 bases between them. The CDR3 region has the DNA TGCGCCAGCAGCTTGGGGTCCCCCGCGGCCTACGAGCAGTACTTC. Its translation: CASSLGSPAAYEQYF.

The rearrangement joins TRBV11-2 to TRBJ1-2; D is ambiguous. CDR3 length: 14 residues. Germline CDR1 reads SGHAT; CDR2 reads FQNNGV. Trimming removed 3 bases at V and 7 bases at J, with 15 bases between. The CDR3 spells CASSFLPSGFGYTF. In DNA, the CDR3 is TGTGCCAGCAGCTTTCTCCCTTCGGGTTTTGGCTACACCTTC.

This clone occurred once. This sequence joins TRBV5-1 and TRBJ2-1, with TRBD2 identical over 7 bases. The trim removed 3 bases at V and 10 bases at J, leaving 13 bases unmatched. The CDR3 loop spans 15 amino acids. CDR1 is SGHRS, CDR2 YFSETQ, per germline. The CDR3 protein is CASSSTSFREMEQFF. The CDR3 DNA is TGCGCCAGCAGCTCGACTAGCTTTCGTGAAATGGAGCAGTTCTTC.

This rearrangement joins TRBV4-1 to TRBJ2-3; the D is unclear. The CDR3 is made up of 15 amino acids. V was pared by 0 bases and J by 1 base, with 8 bases between. The germline V gene encodes CDR1 MGHRA and CDR2 YSYEKL. CDR3 amino acids: CASSQDNRRTDTQYF. Written as DNA, the CDR3 is TGCGCCAGCAGCCAAGATAACCGGCGCACAGATACGCAGTATTTT.

The V and J genes are TRBV11-2 and TRBJ1-1; D remains unclear. This CDR3 region has 13 residues. Deletions cut 1 base from V and 1 base from J, with 4 bases between. Germline assignment: CDR1 SGHAT and CDR2 FQNNGV. This CDR3 reads CASSLGQNTEAFF. In nucleotides, the CDR3 is TGTGCCAGCAGCTTAGGTCAGAACACTGAAGCTTTCTTT.

The chain has TRBV5-1 and TRBJ1-3, with 8 nucleotides matching TRBD1. The ends lost 4 bases at V and 4 bases at J; junction bases unmatched: 4. This CDR3 region has 14 residues. Germline loops: CDR1 SGHRS, CDR2 YFSETQ. The CDR3 bases are TGCGCCAGCAGCCTGACAGGGGACGGAAACACCATATATTTT. This codes for CASSLTGDGNTIYF.

The chain uses TRBV2 and TRBJ1-1; maybe TRBD1 (6 bases). The CDR3 extends over 16 amino acids. Germline assignment: CDR1 SNHLY and CDR2 FYNNEI. The V gene lost 6 bases and the J gene lost 1 base, with 18 bases spanning the gap. The CDR3 coding sequence is TGTGCCAGCAGCGCCCTTGGACAGCTACAGAACACTGAAGCTTTCTTT. The encoded protein is CASSALGQLQNTEAFF. Filled out from reference TRBV2 and TRBJ1-1, the complete variable domain reads EPEVTQTPSHQVTQMGQEVILRCVPISNHLYFYWYRQILGQKVEFLVSFYNNEISEKSEIFDDQFSVERPDGSNFTLKIRSTKLEDSAMYFCASSALGQLQNTEAFFGQGTRLTVV.

V and J are TRBV6-2 or TRBV6-3 and TRBJ2-1; 8 nucleotides agree with TRBD2. Germline V CDR1 and CDR2: MNHEY, SVGEGT. CDR3 length: 14 amino acids. V was pared by 6 bases and J by 7 bases, with 8 bases of the junction left unmatched. CDR3 sequence (DNA): TGTGCCAGCAGCAGTAGCGGGAAAAGGAATGAGCAGTTCTTC. Translated: CASSSSGKRNEQFF.